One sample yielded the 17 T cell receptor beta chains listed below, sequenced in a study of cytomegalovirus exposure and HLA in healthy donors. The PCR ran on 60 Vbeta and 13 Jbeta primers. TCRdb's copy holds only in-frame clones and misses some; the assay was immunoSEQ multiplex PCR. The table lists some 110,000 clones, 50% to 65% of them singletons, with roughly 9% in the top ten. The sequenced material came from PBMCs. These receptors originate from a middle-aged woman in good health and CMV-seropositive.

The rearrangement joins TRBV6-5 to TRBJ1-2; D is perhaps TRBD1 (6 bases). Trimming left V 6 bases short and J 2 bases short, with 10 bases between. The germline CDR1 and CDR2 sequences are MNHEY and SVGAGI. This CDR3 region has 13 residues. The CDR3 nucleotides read TGTGCCAGCAGGTCCACAGGGAACTATGGCTACACCTTC. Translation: CASRSTGNYGYTF.

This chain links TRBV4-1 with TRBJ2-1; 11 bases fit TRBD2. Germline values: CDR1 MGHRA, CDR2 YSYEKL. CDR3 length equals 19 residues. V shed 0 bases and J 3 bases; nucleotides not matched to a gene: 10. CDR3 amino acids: CASSQDPLAGERFYNEQFF. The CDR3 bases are TGCGCCAGCAGCCAAGATCCACTAGCGGGAGAGAGGTTCTACAATGAGCAGTTCTTC.

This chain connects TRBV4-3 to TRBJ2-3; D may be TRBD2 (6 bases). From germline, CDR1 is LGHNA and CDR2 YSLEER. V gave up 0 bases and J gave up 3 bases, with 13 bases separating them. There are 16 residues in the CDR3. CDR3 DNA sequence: TGCGCCAGCAGCCAAGATAGGGGAGGCGGTACAGATACGCAGTATTTT. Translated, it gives CASSQDRGGGTDTQYF.

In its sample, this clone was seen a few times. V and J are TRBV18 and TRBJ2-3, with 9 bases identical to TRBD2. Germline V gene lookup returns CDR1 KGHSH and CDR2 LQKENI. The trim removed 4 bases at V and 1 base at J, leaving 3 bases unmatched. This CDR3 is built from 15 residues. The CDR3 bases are TGTGCCAGCTCACTATCTAGCGGGGGCACAGATACGCAGTATTTT. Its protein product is CASSLSSGGTDTQYF.

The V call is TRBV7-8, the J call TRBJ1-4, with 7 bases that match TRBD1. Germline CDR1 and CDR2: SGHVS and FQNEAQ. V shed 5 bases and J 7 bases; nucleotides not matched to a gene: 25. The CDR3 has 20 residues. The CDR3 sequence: CASSPIRRGLLPNWSEKLFF. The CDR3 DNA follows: TGTGCCAGCAGCCCCATCCGGAGGGGGCTTTTACCTAATTGGTCTGAAAAACTGTTTTTT.

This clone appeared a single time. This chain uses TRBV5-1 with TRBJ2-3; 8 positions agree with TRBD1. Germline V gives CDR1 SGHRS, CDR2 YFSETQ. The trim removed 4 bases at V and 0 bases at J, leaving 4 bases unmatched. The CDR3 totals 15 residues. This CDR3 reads CASSPRTGSTDTQYF. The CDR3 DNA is TGCGCCAGCAGCCCCCGGACAGGGAGCACAGATACGCAGTATTTT.

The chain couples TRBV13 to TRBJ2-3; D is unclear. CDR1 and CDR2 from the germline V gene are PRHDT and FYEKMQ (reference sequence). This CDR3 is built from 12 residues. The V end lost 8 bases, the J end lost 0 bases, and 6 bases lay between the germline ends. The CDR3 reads CASAKSTDTQYF. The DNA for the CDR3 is TGTGCCAGCGCTAAGAGCACAGATACGCAGTATTTT. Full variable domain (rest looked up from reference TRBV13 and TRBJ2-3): AAGVIQSPRHLIKEKRETATLKCYPIPRHDTVYWYQQGPGQDPQFLISFYEKMQSDKGSIPDRFSAQQFSDYHSELNMSSLELGDSALYFCASAKSTDTQYFGPGTRLTVL.

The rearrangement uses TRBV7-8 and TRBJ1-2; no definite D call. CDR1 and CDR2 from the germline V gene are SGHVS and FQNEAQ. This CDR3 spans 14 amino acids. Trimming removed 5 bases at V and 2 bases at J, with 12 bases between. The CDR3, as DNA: TGTGCCAGCAGCCTGACTACCCTCAACTATGGCTACACCTTC. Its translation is CASSLTTLNYGYTF.

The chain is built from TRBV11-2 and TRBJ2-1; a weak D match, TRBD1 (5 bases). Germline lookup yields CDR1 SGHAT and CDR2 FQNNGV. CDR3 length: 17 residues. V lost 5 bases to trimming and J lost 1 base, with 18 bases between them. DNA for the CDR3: TGTGCCAGCAGCGCGCCGCAGGGTATGAGGTCCTACAATGAGCAGTTCTTC. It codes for CASSAPQGMRSYNEQFF.

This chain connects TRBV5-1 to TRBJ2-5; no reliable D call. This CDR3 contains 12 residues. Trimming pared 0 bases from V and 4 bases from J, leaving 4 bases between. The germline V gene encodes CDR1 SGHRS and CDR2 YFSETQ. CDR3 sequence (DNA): TGCGCCAGCAGCTTGGACAGAGAGACCCAGTACTTC. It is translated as CASSLDRETQYF.

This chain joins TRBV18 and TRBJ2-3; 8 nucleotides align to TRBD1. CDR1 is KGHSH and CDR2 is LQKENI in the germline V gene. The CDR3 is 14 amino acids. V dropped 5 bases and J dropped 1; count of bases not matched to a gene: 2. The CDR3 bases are TGTGCCAGCTCATCACAGGGGGGCACAGATACGCAGTATTTT. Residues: CASSSQGGTDTQYF. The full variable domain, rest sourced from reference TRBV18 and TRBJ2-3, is NAGVMQNPRHLVRRRGQEARLRCSPMKGHSHVYWYRQLPEEGLKFMVYLQKENIIDESGMPKERFSAEFPKEGPSILRIQQVVRGDSAAYFCASSSQGGTDTQYFGPGTRLTVL.

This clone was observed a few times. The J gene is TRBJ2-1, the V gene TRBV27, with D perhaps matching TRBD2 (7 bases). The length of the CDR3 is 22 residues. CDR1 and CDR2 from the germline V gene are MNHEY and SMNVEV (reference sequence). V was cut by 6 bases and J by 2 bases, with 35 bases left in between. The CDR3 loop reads CASRKRAGAGARYEGTYNEQFF. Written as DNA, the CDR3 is TGTGCCAGCAGAAAAAGGGCCGGTGCGGGGGCGCGGTATGAGGGTACCTACAATGAGCAGTTCTTC.

The CDR3 nucleotides are TGTGCCAGCAGTTTACAGGTTTACGAGCAGTACTTC. Translating gives CASSLQVYEQYF. This chain connects TRBV2 to TRBJ2-7; TRBD1 might be the D (5 bases). Germline loops: CDR1 SNHLY, CDR2 FYNNEI. V gave up 5 bases and J gave up 4 bases, with 9 bases separating them. The CDR3 is 12 residues long.

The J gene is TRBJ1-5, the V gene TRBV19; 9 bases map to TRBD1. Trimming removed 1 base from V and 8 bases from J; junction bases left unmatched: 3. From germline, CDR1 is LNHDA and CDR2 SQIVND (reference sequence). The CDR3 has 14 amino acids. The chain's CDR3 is CASSIGDREEPQHF. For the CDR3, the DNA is TGTGCCAGTAGTATAGGGGACAGGGAGGAGCCCCAGCATTTT.

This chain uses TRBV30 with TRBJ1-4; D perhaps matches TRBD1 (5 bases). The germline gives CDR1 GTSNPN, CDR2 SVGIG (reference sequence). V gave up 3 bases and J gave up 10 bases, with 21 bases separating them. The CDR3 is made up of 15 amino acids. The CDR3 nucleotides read TGTGCCTGGAGCCCCTCGGGCCTCCTGGGGGGAAAACTGTTTTTT. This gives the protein CAWSPSGLLGGKLFF.

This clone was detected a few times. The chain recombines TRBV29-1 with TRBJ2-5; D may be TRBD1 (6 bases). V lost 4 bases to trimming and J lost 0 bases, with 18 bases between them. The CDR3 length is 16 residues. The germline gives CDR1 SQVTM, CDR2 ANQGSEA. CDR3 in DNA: TGCAGCGTTGTGCCCCGGTCCACAGGGAACCAAGAGACCCAGTACTTC. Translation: CSVVPRSTGNQETQYF.

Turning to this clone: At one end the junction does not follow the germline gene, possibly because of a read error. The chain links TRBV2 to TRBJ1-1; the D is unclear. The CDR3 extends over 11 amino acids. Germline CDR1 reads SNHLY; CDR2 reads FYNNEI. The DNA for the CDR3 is TGTGCCAGCAGTGAAGCGGGCCTCTTTTCTTTT. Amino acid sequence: CASSEAGLFSF.